These 27 T cell receptor beta chains were sequenced from one sample in a study of blood T cell repertoires in COVID-19. Repertoires were generated with immunoSEQ multiplex PCR, while TCRdb's copy carries only in-frame clones and drops some. Seen here are hundreds of thousands of clones, about 90% observed once, and the top ten hold roughly 15%. Sequencing was carried out using PBMCs or T cells enriched from blood (not recorded which). The receptors here all came from a woman aged 45-65 years with acute COVID-19.

The chain couples TRBV6-5 to TRBJ2-7, with 9 bases identical to TRBD2. The CDR3 is 16 residues long. Germline V gives CDR1 MNHEY, CDR2 SVGAGI. The trim removed 0 bases at V and 3 bases at J, leaving 6 bases unmatched. This chain's CDR3 is CASSYSRLAGFYEQYF. The CDR3, as DNA: TGTGCCAGCAGTTACTCGCGGCTAGCGGGATTCTACGAGCAGTACTTC.

V gene TRBV27 combines with J gene TRBJ1-2; 11 positions match TRBD1. The V gene's germline CDR1 is MNHEY and CDR2 SMNVEV (reference sequence). With V trimmed by 2 bases and J by 4 bases, 18 bases remained unmatched. The CDR3 length is 20 residues. The CDR3 bases are TGTGCCAGCAGTTTAACGGGGAGGACAGGGGGCTATTTATCGGTCTATGGCTACACCTTC. Encoded protein: CASSLTGRTGGYLSVYGYTF.

V gene TRBV7-2 combines with J gene TRBJ1-1, with D perhaps matching TRBD1 (6 bases). This CDR3 has 14 residues. Per the germline V gene, CDR1 is SGHTA and CDR2 is FQGNSA. V lost 4 bases and J 4 bases, leaving 13 bases between the germline ends. The CDR3 region has the DNA TGTGCCAGCAGCTCTATATCGACAGGCACTGAAGCTTTCTTT. Its translation: CASSSISTGTEAFF.

In its sample, this clone was seen once. This sequence joins TRBV7-8 and TRBJ1-5; D remains ambiguous. The V end lost 5 bases, the J end lost 3 bases, and 8 bases lay between the germline ends. Germline V gives CDR1 SGHVS, CDR2 FQNEAQ. This CDR3 region has 13 residues. CDR3 region: CASSPRINQPQHF. The CDR3 DNA reads as TGTGCCAGCAGCCCCAGGATCAATCAGCCCCAGCATTTT.

This chain uses TRBV5-5 with TRBJ1-1; 7 nucleotides agree with TRBD1. CDR1 SGHKS and CDR2 YYEKEE come from the germline V gene (reference sequence). The CDR3 runs 14 residues. V lost 3 bases and J lost 2; bases outside the gene matches: 4. The CDR3: CASSWDRSNTEAFF. CDR3 nucleotides: TGTGCCAGCAGCTGGGACAGATCTAACACTGAAGCTTTCTTT.

The rearrangement joins TRBV10-3 to TRBJ2-1, with D perhaps matching TRBD1 (5 bases). Trimming shortened V by 2 bases and J by 3 bases, and 8 bases separated the two germline ends. Germline values: CDR1 ENHRY, CDR2 SYGVKD. The CDR3 runs 14 residues. CDR3 in amino acids: CAISEPDSYNEQFF. DNA for the CDR3: TGTGCCATCAGTGAGCCCGACAGCTACAATGAGCAGTTCTTC.

V and J are TRBV27 and TRBJ2-7; 12 nucleotides align to TRBD1. CDR3 length: 17 residues. V gave up 5 bases and J gave up 3 bases; unmatched junction bases: 11. Germline CDR1 and CDR2: MNHEY and SMNVEV (reference sequence). CDR3 DNA: TGTGCCAGCAGTCAAGGGACAGGGGGCTTTATTATCTACGAGCAGTACTTC. It codes for CASSQGTGGFIIYEQYF.

V usage is TRBV4-1 and J usage is TRBJ1-1, with D possibly TRBD1 on 6 matching bases. This CDR3 spans 14 amino acids. Germline V gives CDR1 MGHRA, CDR2 YSYEKL. Trimming stripped 7 bases from V and 7 bases from J, with 19 bases between. CDR3 region: CASITVGGKGEAFF. Written as DNA, the CDR3 is TGCGCCAGCATCACAGTAGGGGGTAAGGGTGAAGCTTTCTTT.

This clone was seen just once. This chain links TRBV19 with TRBJ1-2; possible D gene TRBD1, 6 bases. CDR3 length: 16 residues. Trimming took off 5 bases at V and 2 bases at J, with 18 bases between the two ends. Germline V CDR1 and CDR2: LNHDA, SQIVND (reference sequence). DNA of the CDR3: TGTGCCAGTAGTCCGGTACGGGGGGCTCGGAACTATGGCTACACCTTC. This codes for CASSPVRGARNYGYTF.

This chain joins TRBV6-6 and TRBJ1-3; 10 bases map to TRBD1. Germline V gene data show CDR1 as MNHNY and CDR2 as SVGAGI (reference sequence). Trimming took 8 bases from V and 5 from J; bases not matched to a gene: 6. CDR3 length: 14 residues. The CDR3 protein is CASWDRGGRNTIYF. CDR3 sequence (DNA): TGTGCCAGCTGGGACAGGGGCGGTCGAAACACCATATATTTT.

This clone has more than one count but fewer than ten. J is TRBJ1-4 and V is TRBV7-9, with 12 bases matching TRBD1. This CDR3 is built from 18 residues. The germline V gene encodes CDR1 SEHNR and CDR2 FQNEAQ (reference sequence). V lost 5 bases, J lost 3 bases, and 10 bases stayed unmatched. CDR3 bases: TGTGCCAGCAGCCCGGGACAGGGGGCGTTTTTGTCTAATGAAAAACTGTTTTTT. It is translated as CASSPGQGAFLSNEKLFF.

The V gene is TRBV28, the J gene TRBJ2-7, with TRBD2 as a possible D gene (6 bases). Germline-derived CDR1 and CDR2 are MDHEN and SYDVKM. The CDR3 is made up of 15 amino acids. With 3 bases removed from V and 5 bases from J, the gap between germline ends came to 17 bases. The CDR3 DNA reads TGTGCCAGCAGTTTGGGGGGACCCAATGTCCACGAGCAGTACTTC. Translation: CASSLGGPNVHEQYF.

The gene calls are TRBV9 and TRBJ1-4, with TRBD1 as a possible D gene (6 bases). From germline, CDR1 is SGDLS and CDR2 YYNGEE. The CDR3 is 17 residues long. V was cut by 0 bases and J by 1 base, with 13 bases left in between. CDR3 in amino acids: CASSVGGQILTNEKLFF. In nucleotides, the CDR3 is TGTGCCAGCAGCGTAGGGGGACAAATCCTAACTAATGAAAAACTGTTTTTT.

V is TRBV10-3 and J is TRBJ2-3; TRBD2 aligns across 8 bases. V dropped 3 bases and J dropped 0; count of bases not matched to a gene: 2. The germline CDR1 and CDR2 sequences are ENHRY and SYGVKD. The CDR3 contains 15 residues. The CDR3 sequence is CAISEQRGSTDTQYF. CDR3 coding DNA: TGTGCCATCAGTGAACAGCGGGGGAGCACAGATACGCAGTATTTT.

This chain links TRBV24-1 with TRBJ2-1, with a possible D match to TRBD2 (6 bases). The CDR3 spans 16 residues. CDR1 is KGHDR, CDR2 SFDVKD, per germline. The V end lost 5 bases, the J end lost 8 bases, and 21 bases lay between the germline ends. The CDR3 DNA sequence: TGTGCCACCAGTGCCGGGAGCCCCGGGCTTGGCTATGAGCAGTTCTTC. It codes for CATSAGSPGLGYEQFF.

The chain employs TRBV6-5 and TRBJ2-1; D unclear. Trimming shortened V by 7 bases and J by 4 bases, and 8 bases separated the two germline ends. The CDR3 length is 12 residues. Germline V gene lookup returns CDR1 MNHEY and CDR2 SVGAGI. CDR3 region: CASKSRYNEQFF. The CDR3 DNA sequence: TGTGCCAGCAAGAGCAGGTACAATGAGCAGTTCTTC.

The chain joins TRBV4-2 to TRBJ2-7, with 10 bases that match TRBD1. The CDR3 is 15 residues long. The germline gives CDR1 LGHNA, CDR2 YNFKEQ. Unmatched junction bases numbered 5, after V lost 6 bases and J lost 0 bases. CDR3 DNA sequence: TGTGCCAGCAGTCGGACAGGGGGGAACTCCTACGAGCAGTACTTC. As protein: CASSRTGGNSYEQYF.

The gene calls are TRBV6-5 and TRBJ2-1, with 9 bases identical to TRBD1. CDR1 and CDR2 from the germline V gene are MNHEY and SVGAGI. CDR3 length equals 13 residues. With V trimmed by 4 bases and J by 15 bases, 10 bases remained unmatched. The CDR3 DNA reads as TGTGCCAGCAGTTTCCCACCGGGACAGGGCATGTTCTTC. This codes for CASSFPPGQGMFF.

The gene calls are TRBV27 and TRBJ1-5; D ambiguous. The CDR3 contains 13 residues. V lost 3 bases, J lost 0 bases, and 3 bases lay in between. Germline V gene data show CDR1 as MNHEY and CDR2 as SMNVEV (reference sequence). The DNA of the CDR3 is TGTGCCAGCAGTTTCCATAGCAATCAGCCCCAGCATTTT. Amino acids: CASSFHSNQPQHF.

The chain couples TRBV14 to TRBJ2-7, with D possibly TRBD1 on 6 matching bases. The length of the CDR3 is 13 residues. Trimming stripped 2 bases from V and 6 bases from J, with 11 bases between. Germline V CDR1 and CDR2: SGHDN, FVKESK. CDR3 sequence reads: CASSQFGGGEQYF. The CDR3 bases are TGTGCCAGCAGCCAATTTGGGGGCGGCGAGCAGTACTTC.

This clone was counted only a few times. CDR3 protein: CASSPSRDSYGYTF. For the CDR3, the DNA is TGTGCCAGCAGCCCCTCCCGGGACAGCTATGGCTACACCTTC. The V and J genes are TRBV9 and TRBJ1-2; TRBD1 matches 7 bases. Germline V gives CDR1 SGDLS, CDR2 YYNGEE. J gave up 4 bases and V 4 bases, and 7 bases lay outside the gene matches. This CDR3 is built from 14 residues.

The chain combines TRBV3-1 (or the pseudogene TRBV3-2) with TRBJ2-2; a possible D gene is TRBD2 (6 bases). Germline V gene lookup returns CDR1 LGHDT and CDR2 YNNKEL (reference sequence). Trimming left V 4 bases short and J 4 bases short, with 16 bases between. CDR3 size: 16 residues. CDR3 sequence reads: CASSLLGGDSTGELFF. CDR3 in DNA: TGTGCCAGCAGCCTTTTGGGGGGAGATTCCACCGGGGAGCTGTTTTTT.

V gene TRBV5-4 combines with J gene TRBJ1-1; possible D gene TRBD1, 6 bases. The V end was cut by 4 bases, the J end by 6 bases, with 25 bases between. The CDR3 runs 17 residues. Germline V CDR1 and CDR2: SGHNT, YYREEE (reference sequence). CDR3 protein: CASSPPYRGGARAEAFF. CDR3 nucleotide sequence: TGTGCCAGCAGCCCACCCTACCGGGGGGGCGCGCGAGCTGAAGCTTTCTTT.

The chain uses TRBV27 and TRBJ2-7, with 8 bases lining up with TRBD2. The length of the CDR3 is 15 residues. Unmatched junction bases numbered 7, after V lost 2 bases and J lost 4 bases. CDR1 and CDR2 (germline): MNHEY, SMNVEV (reference sequence). CDR3 DNA: TGTGCCAGCAGTTTAACCCCCAGCGGGAGTTACGAGCAGTACTTC. It encodes CASSLTPSGSYEQYF.

V usage is TRBV5-4 and J usage is TRBJ1-2, with unresolved D. CDR1 and CDR2 (germline): SGHNT, YYREEE (reference sequence). Trimming shortened V by 4 bases and J by 4 bases, and 14 bases separated the two germline ends. The CDR3 is 14 amino acids. As DNA, the CDR3 is TGTGCCAGCAGCCCCGGACGGGAAATCTATGGCTACACCTTC. It is translated as CASSPGREIYGYTF.

The chain links TRBV5-1 to TRBJ2-2; 12 bases match TRBD2. Germline V gene lookup returns CDR1 SGHRS and CDR2 YFSETQ. V shed 0 bases and J 5 bases; nucleotides not matched to a gene: 8. This CDR3 spans 18 amino acids. CDR3 nucleotide sequence: TGCGCCAGCAGCTTGGGGCCCTTACTAGCGGGAGGAACCGGGGAGCTGTTTTTT. Its protein product is CASSLGPLLAGGTGELFF. The variable domain in full, completed from reference TRBV5-1 and TRBJ2-2, reads KAGVTQTPRYLIKTRGQQVTLSCSPISGHRSVSWYQQTPGQGLQFLFEYFSETQRNKGNFPGRFSGRQFSNSRSEMNVSTLELGDSALYLCASSLGPLLAGGTGELFFGEGSRLTVL.

V gene TRBV9 combines with J gene TRBJ2-1; D might be TRBD1 (6 bases). CDR3 size: 15 residues. Trimming pared 3 bases from V and 0 bases from J, leaving 10 bases between. CDR1 SGDLS and CDR2 YYNGEE come from the germline V gene. Written as DNA, the CDR3 is TGTGCCAGCAGCGGCGGACAGAGCTCCTACAATGAGCAGTTCTTC. This encodes CASSGGQSSYNEQFF.